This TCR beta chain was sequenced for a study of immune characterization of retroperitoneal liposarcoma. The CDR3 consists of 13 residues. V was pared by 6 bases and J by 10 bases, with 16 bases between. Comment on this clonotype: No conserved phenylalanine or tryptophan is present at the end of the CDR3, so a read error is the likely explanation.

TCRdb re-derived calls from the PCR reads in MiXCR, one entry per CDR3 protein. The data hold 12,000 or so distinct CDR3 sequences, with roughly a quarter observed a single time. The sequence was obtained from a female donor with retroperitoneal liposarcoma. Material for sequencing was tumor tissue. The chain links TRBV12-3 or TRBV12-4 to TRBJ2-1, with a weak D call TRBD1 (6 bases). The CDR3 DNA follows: TGTGCCAGCAGAACAGGGCTCGACTACGAGCAGTTCATC. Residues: CASRTGLDYEQFI.